These 13 T cell receptor beta chains came from one sample sequenced in a study of T-cell reconstitution after alpha-beta-depleted transplantation in children. This sample's TCRbeta library carried unique molecular identifier barcodes. TCRdb redid the calling of the PCR reads with MiXCR, one entry per CDR3 protein. In the table there are some 190,000 distinct CDR3 sequences, 8.5% to 14% of which are singletons. The sample in question was PBMCs, obtained before TCRalphabeta/CD19-depleted stem cell transplant. Receptors originate from a boy aged 2 to 10 with acute myeloid leukemia, due to receive a stem cell transplant.

This clonotype has a count of ten or more. This chain uses TRBV15 with TRBJ2-5; D is uncertain. This CDR3 spans 13 amino acids. V was pared by 0 bases and J by 6 bases, with 8 bases between. Germline lookup yields CDR1 LNHNV and CDR2 YYDKDF (reference sequence). CDR3 sequence reads: CATSRDLGKTQYF. The CDR3 nucleotides read TGTGCCACCAGCAGAGATCTAGGGAAGACCCAGTACTTC.

This clonotype was observed a handful of times. V gene TRBV20-1 combines with J gene TRBJ2-7; a possible D gene is TRBD2 (5 bases). The CDR3 loop spans 14 amino acids. V shed 8 bases and J shed 4 bases, with 21 bases lying between them. Per germline, CDR1 DFQATT and CDR2 SNEGSKA (reference sequence). The CDR3 sequence is CSTRLVGAEYEQYF. In DNA form, the CDR3 reads TGCAGTACTCGTTTAGTGGGAGCTGAATACGAGCAGTACTTC.

This clonotype was detected many times. J is TRBJ2-7 and V is TRBV4-1; D ambiguous. Per the germline V gene, CDR1 is MGHRA and CDR2 is YSYEKL. This CDR3 comprises 13 residues. Trimming removed 0 bases at V and 2 bases at J, with 5 bases between. The CDR3 DNA reads TGCGCCAGCAGCCAAGACCACACCTACGAGCAGTACTTC. Translation gives CASSQDHTYEQYF.

This clonotype showed up many times. The chain uses TRBV29-1 and TRBJ2-1; TRBD1 is a possible D gene (6 bases). CDR3 length equals 12 residues. V shed 7 bases and J shed 10 bases, with 17 bases lying between them. Germline CDR1 SQVTM, CDR2 ANQGSEA. The CDR3 spells CSAHIQGPEQFF. The CDR3 coding sequence is TGCAGCGCGCACATACAGGGTCCGGAGCAGTTCTTC.

About this clonotype: Given a much more abundant clone one base away, this may be a read error. The conserved closing phenylalanine or tryptophan is absent in this CDR3, likely reflecting a read error. J is TRBJ2-1 and V is TRBV6-6, with unresolved D. CDR1 and CDR2 (germline): MNHNY, SVGAGI (reference sequence). The CDR3 covers 11 residues. CDR3 protein: CASTYNGEQFL. The DNA of the CDR3 is TGTGCCAGCACTTACAATGGTGAGCAGTTCCTC.

This clonotype has ten or more counts. The chain is built from TRBV18 and TRBJ2-5; D remains unclear. This CDR3 has 13 amino acids. CDR1 and CDR2 (germline): KGHSH, LQKENI. Between the trimmed V and J ends, which lost 3 bases and 4 bases, there was a span of 9 bases. The chain's CDR3 is CASSPSGSETQYF. For the CDR3, the DNA is TGTGCCAGCTCACCGTCGGGCTCAGAGACCCAGTACTTC.

This clonotype has a count of ten or more. This chain joins TRBV3-1 and TRBJ2-1, with 11 nucleotides matching TRBD2. Germline CDR1 is LGHDT and CDR2 is YNNKEL (reference sequence). This CDR3 has 16 residues. V dropped 2 bases and J dropped 8; count of bases not matched to a gene: 8. The CDR3 DNA follows: TGTGCCAGCAGCCAACCCCCTAGCGGGAGGATTTATGAGCAGTTCTTC. Its protein product is CASSQPPSGRIYEQFF.

On this clonotype: This could be a read error, since a much larger clone is one nucleotide away. The chain employs TRBV12-3 or TRBV12-4 and TRBJ1-2; a weak D match, TRBD1 (5 bases). The CDR3 has 14 amino acids. DNA of the CDR3: TGTGCCAGCAGGGGGGGTCAGGCGTCCTATGGCGACACCTTC. Encoded protein: CASRGGQASYGDTF.

This clonotype was recorded at least ten times. The DNA of the CDR3 is TGCAGCGGGTCAGGGTGGCAGACCCAGTACTTC. Its protein product is CSGSGWQTQYF. The chain employs TRBV29-1 and TRBJ2-5, with D possibly being TRBD1 (5 bases). V lost 7 bases to trimming and J lost 6 bases, with 12 bases between them. This CDR3 has 11 amino acids. Germline V gives CDR1 SQVTM, CDR2 ANQGSEA. Full variable domain (rest looked up from reference TRBV29-1 and TRBJ2-5): SAVISQKPSRDICQRGTSLTIQCQVDSQVTMMFWYRQQPGQSLTLIATANQGSEATYESGFVIDKFPISRPNLTFSTLTVSNMSPEDSSIYLCSGSGWQTQYFGPGTRLLVL.

This clonotype was detected many times. The chain couples TRBV29-1 to TRBJ1-1; a possible D gene is TRBD1 (5 bases). CDR3 length: 13 residues. Looked up from germline, CDR1 is SQVTM and CDR2 is ANQGSEA. The germline V and J ends were trimmed by 6 bases and 4 bases, with 15 bases remaining between them. Here the CDR3 reads CSVDIQGGTEAFF. CDR3 nucleotides: TGCAGCGTAGACATCCAGGGTGGCACTGAAGCTTTCTTT.

This clonotype was observed many times. The chain has TRBV5-1 and TRBJ2-4; D might be TRBD2 (6 bases). The CDR3 is made up of 20 amino acids. V was clipped by 2 bases and J by 0 bases, with 24 bases between them. Per the germline V gene, CDR1 is SGHRS and CDR2 is YFSETQ. CDR3 region: CASSFLLQLAGTLAKNIQYF. In nucleotides, the CDR3 is TGCGCCAGCAGCTTCCTCCTCCAGTTGGCGGGAACTCTAGCCAAAAACATTCAGTACTTC.

This clonotype was recorded at least ten times. The gene calls are TRBV5-1 and TRBJ2-1, with 11 bases aligning to TRBD2. V lost 4 bases and J lost 10; bases outside the gene matches: 13. CDR3 length: 16 amino acids. Germline CDR1 SGHRS, CDR2 YFSETQ. The CDR3, as DNA: TGCGCCAGCAGCCAAACGTTAGCGGGGGGGCCAAGGGAGCAGTTCTTC. This translates into CASSQTLAGGPREQFF. Together with reference TRBV5-1 and TRBJ2-1, the CDR3 gives the full variable domain: KAGVTQTPRYLIKTRGQQVTLSCSPISGHRSVSWYQQTPGQGLQFLFEYFSETQRNKGNFPGRFSGRQFSNSRSEMNVSTLELGDSALYLCASSQTLAGGPREQFFGPGTRLTVL.

This clonotype was found many times. This rearrangement joins TRBV27 to TRBJ2-1; maybe TRBD1 (5 bases). Germline V gene data show CDR1 as MNHEY and CDR2 as SMNVEV (reference sequence). The CDR3 runs to 12 residues. V was pared by 7 bases and J by 7 bases, with 11 bases between. The CDR3 loop is CASMFPGNEQFF. For the CDR3, the DNA is TGTGCCAGCATGTTCCCAGGGAATGAGCAGTTCTTC.